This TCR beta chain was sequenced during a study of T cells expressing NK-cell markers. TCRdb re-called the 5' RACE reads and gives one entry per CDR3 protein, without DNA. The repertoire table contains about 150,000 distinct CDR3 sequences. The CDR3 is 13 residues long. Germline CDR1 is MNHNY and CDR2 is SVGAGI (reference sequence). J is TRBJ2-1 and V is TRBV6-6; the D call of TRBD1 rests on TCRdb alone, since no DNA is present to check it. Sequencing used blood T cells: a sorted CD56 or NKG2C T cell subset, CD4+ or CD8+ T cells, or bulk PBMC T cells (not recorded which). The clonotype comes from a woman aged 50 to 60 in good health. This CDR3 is CASSSSWGYEQFF.